Ten or more counts support the clone carrying this TCR beta chain. The target antigen is unknown. The data belong to a study of CD8 T cells in ankylosing spondylitis. Broader study findings: Matched ankylosing spondylitis synovial fluid reportedly contained a significantly enriched population of disease-linked clones.

V shed 7 bases and J shed 1 base, with 20 bases lying between them. This CDR3 has 15 amino acids. CDR1 and CDR2 (germline): DFQATT, SNEGSKA (reference sequence). Quantitative 5'-RACE was performed with molecular barcodes, and it yielded the TCR beta libraries. MiXCR was run by TCRdb on the 5' RACE reads, yielding one entry per CDR3 protein. The sample yields 230,000 or so distinct CDR3 sequences, approximately 20% seen once. The source of this sequence is a male donor with ankylosing spondylitis or in good health (not recorded which). Sequencing was carried out using blood, either unsorted or a sorted T cell fraction (not recorded which). The gene calls are TRBV20-1 and TRBJ2-7, with TRBD2 as a possible D gene (6 bases). CDR3 loop: CSVKPRREPSYEQYF. CDR3 DNA: TGCAGTGTTAAGCCTCGACGGGAGCCGTCCTACGAGCAGTACTTC.